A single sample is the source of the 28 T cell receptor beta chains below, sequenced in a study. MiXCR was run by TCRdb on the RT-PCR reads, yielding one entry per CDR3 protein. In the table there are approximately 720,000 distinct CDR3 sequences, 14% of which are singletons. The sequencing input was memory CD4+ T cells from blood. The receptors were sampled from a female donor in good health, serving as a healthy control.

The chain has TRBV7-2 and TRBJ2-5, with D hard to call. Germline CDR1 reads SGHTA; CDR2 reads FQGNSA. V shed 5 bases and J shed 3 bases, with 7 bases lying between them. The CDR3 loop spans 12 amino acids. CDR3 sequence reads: CASSPTEETQYF. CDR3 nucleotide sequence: TGTGCCAGCAGCCCTACGGAAGAGACCCAGTACTTC.

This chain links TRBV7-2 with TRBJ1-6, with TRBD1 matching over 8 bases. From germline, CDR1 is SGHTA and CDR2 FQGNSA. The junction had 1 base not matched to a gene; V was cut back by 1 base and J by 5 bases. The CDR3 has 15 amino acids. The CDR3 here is CASSLETGDNSPLHF. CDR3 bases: TGTGCCAGCAGCTTAGAGACAGGGGATAATTCACCCCTCCACTTT.

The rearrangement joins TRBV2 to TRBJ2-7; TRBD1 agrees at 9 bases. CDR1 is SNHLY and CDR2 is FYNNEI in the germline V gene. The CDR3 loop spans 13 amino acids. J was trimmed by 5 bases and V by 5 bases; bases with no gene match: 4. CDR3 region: CASSRDREDEQYF. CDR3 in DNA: TGTGCCAGCAGTCGGGACAGGGAGGACGAGCAGTACTTC.

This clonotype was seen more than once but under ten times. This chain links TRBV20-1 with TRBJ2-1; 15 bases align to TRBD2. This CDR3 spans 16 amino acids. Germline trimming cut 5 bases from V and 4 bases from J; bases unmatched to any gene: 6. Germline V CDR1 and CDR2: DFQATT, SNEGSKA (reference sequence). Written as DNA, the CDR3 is TGCAGTGCTGCCGGGACTAGCGGGGGGTTTTACAATGAGCAGTTCTTC. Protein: CSAAGTSGGFYNEQFF.

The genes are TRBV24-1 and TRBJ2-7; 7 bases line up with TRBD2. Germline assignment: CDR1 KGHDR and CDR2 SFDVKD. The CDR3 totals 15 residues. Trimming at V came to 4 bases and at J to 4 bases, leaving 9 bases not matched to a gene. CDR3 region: CATSDETAGRYEQYF. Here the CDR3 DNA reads TGTGCCACCAGTGACGAAACAGCGGGACGATACGAGCAGTACTTC.

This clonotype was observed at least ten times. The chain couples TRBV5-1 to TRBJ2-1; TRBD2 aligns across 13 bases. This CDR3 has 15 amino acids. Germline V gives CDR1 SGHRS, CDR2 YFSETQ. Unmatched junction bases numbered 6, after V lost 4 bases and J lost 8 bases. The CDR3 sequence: CASSRTSGSIYEQFF. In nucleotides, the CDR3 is TGCGCCAGCAGCAGGACTAGCGGGAGTATCTATGAGCAGTTCTTC.

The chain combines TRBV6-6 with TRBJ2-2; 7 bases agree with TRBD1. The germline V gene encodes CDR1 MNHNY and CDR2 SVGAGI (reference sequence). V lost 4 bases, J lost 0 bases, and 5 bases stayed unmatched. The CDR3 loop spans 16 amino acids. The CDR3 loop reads CASSFTGTANTGELFF. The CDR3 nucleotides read TGTGCCAGCAGTTTCACCGGGACAGCGAACACCGGGGAGCTGTTTTTT.

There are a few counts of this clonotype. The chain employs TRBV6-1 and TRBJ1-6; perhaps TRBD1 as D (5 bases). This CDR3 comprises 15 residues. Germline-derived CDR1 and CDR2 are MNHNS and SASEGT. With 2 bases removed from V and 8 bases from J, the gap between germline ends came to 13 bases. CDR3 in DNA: TGTGCCAGCAGTGAATTACGGGGGGGGGATTCACCCCTCCACTTT. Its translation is CASSELRGGDSPLHF.

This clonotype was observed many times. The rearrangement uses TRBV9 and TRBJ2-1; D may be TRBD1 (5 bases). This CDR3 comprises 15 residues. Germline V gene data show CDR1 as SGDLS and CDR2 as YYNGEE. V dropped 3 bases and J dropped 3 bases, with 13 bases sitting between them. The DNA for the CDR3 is TGTGCCAGCAGCGGCCGCAGACAGAGCTACAATGAGCAGTTCTTC. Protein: CASSGRRQSYNEQFF.

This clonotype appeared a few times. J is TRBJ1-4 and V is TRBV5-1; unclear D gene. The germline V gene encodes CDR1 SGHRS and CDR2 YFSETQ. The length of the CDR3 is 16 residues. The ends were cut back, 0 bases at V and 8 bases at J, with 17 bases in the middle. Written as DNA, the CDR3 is TGCGCCAGCAGCTTGGCGTATGGCGGCAACCCCGAAAAACTGTTTTTT. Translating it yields CASSLAYGGNPEKLFF.

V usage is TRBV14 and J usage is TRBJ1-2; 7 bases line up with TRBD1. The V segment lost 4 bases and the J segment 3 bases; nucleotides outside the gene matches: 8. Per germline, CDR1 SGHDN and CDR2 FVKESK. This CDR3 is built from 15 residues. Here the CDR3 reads CASSPGTDPDYGYTF. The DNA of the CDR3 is TGTGCCAGCAGCCCGGGGACAGATCCGGACTATGGCTACACCTTC.

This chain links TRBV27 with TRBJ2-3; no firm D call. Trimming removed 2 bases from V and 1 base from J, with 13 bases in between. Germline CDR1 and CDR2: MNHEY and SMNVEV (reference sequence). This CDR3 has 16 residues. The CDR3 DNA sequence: TGTGCCAGCAGTTTAATAGACGGTACTGGCACAGATACGCAGTATTTT. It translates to CASSLIDGTGTDTQYF.

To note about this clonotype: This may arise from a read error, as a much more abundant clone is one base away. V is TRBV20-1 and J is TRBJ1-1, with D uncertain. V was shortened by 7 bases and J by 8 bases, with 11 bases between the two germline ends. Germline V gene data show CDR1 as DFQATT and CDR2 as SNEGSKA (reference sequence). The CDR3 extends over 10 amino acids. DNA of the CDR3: TGCAGTGTCGTAGGGAACGAAGCTTTCTTT. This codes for CSVVGNEAFF.

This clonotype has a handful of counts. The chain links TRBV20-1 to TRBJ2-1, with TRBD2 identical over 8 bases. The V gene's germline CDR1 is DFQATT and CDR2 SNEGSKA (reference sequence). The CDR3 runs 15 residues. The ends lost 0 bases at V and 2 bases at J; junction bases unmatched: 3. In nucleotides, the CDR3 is TGCAGTGCTAGAGAAAACGGGAGGGCCTACAATGAGCAGTTCTTC. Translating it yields CSARENGRAYNEQFF.

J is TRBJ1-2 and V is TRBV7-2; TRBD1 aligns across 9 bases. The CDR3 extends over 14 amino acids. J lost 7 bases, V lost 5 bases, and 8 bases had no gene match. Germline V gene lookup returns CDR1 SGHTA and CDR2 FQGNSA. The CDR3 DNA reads TGTGCCAGCAGCCGCCGGGACAGGGTGACTGGCTACACCTTC. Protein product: CASSRRDRVTGYTF.

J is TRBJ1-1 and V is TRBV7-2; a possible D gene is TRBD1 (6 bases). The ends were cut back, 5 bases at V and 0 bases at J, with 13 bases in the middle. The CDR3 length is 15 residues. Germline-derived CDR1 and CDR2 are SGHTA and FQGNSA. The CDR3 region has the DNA TGTGCCAGCAGCCTAATGACAGGAATGAACACTGAAGCTTTCTTT. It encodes CASSLMTGMNTEAFF.

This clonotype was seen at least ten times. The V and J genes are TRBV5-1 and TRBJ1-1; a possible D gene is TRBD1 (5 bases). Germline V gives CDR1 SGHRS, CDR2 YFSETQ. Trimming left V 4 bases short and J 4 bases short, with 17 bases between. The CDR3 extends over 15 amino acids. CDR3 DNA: TGCGCCAGCAGCCCTAACGGGGGAGTAGGCACTGAAGCTTTCTTT. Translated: CASSPNGGVGTEAFF.

This CDR3 reads CASSLDGISNQPQHF. CDR3 in DNA: TGCGCCAGCAGTCTCGACGGGATTAGCAATCAGCCCCAGCATTTT. This rearrangement joins TRBV5-1 to TRBJ1-5; D is unclear. V lost 5 bases and J lost 0, with 12 bases in between. CDR1 SGHRS and CDR2 YFSETQ come from the germline V gene. The length of the CDR3 is 15 residues.

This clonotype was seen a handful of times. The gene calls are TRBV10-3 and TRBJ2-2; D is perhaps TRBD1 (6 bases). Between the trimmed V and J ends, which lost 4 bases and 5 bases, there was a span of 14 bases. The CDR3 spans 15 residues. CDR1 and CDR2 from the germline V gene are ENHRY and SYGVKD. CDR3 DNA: TGTGCCATCAGTGCGACAGGCCCCGAAACCGGGGAGCTGTTTTTT. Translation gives CAISATGPETGELFF.

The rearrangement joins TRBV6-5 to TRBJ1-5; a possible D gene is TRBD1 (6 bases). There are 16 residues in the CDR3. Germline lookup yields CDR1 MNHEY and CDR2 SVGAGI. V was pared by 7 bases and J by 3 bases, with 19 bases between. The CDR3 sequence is CASTGLQDRTNQPQHF. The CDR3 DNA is TGTGCCAGCACCGGGCTCCAGGACAGAACCAATCAGCCCCAGCATTTT.

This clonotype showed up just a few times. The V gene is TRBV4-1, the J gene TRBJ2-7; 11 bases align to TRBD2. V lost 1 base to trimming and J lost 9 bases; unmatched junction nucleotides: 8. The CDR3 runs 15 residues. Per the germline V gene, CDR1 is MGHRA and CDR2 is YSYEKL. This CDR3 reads CASSQGVLAGAAQYF. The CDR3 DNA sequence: TGCGCCAGCAGCCAAGGAGTACTAGCGGGAGCCGCGCAGTACTTC.

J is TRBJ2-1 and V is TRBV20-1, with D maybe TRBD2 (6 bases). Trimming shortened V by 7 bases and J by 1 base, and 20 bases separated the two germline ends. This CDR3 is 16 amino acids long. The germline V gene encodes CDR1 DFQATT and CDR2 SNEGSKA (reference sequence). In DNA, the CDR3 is TGCAGTGTGCAGGGAGGAGGGTTCGGGTCCTACAATGAGCAGTTCTTC. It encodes CSVQGGGFGSYNEQFF.

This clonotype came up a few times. The CDR3 sequence is CASSLDTVQETQYF. CDR3 sequence (DNA): TGTGCCAGCAGCTTAGATACTGTCCAAGAGACCCAGTACTTC. The rearrangement uses TRBV7-2 and TRBJ2-5; D not resolved. This CDR3 is 14 amino acids long. Trimming pared 1 base from V and 1 base from J, leaving 7 bases between. Germline CDR1 reads SGHTA; CDR2 reads FQGNSA.

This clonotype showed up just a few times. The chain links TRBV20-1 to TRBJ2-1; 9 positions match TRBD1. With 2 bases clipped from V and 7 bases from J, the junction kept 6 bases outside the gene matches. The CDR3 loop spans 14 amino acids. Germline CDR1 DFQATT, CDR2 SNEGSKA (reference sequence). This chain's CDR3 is CSARTGGSANEQFF. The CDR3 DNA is TGCAGTGCTAGAACAGGGGGCTCTGCTAATGAGCAGTTCTTC.

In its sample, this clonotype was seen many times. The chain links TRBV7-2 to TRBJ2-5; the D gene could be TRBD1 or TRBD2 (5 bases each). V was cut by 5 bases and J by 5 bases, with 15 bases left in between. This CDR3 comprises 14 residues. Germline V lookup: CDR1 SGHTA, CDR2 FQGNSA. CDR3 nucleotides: TGTGCCAGCAGCGGACGTCGGGACCGGGAGACCCAGTACTTC. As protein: CASSGRRDRETQYF.

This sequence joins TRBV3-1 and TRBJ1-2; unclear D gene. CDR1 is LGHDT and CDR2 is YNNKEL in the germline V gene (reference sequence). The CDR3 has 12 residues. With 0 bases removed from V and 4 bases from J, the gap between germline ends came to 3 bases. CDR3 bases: TGTGCCAGCAGCCAAGATTTCTATGGCTACACCTTC. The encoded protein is CASSQDFYGYTF. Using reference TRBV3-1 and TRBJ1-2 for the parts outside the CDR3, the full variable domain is DTAVSQTPKYLVTQMGNDKSIKCEQNLGHDTMYWYKQDSKKFLKIMFSYNNKELIINETVPNRFSPKSPDKAHLNLHINSLELGDSAVYFCASSQDFYGYTFGSGTRLTVV.

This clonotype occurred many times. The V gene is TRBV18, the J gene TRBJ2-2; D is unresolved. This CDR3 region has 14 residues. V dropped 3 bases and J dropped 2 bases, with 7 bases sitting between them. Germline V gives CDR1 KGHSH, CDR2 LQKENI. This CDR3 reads CASSPRHNTGELFF. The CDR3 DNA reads TGTGCCAGCTCACCGAGACACAACACCGGGGAGCTGTTTTTT.

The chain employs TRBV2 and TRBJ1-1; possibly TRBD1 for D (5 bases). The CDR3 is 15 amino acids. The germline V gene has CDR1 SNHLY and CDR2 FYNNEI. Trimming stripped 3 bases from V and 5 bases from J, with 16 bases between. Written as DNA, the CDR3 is TGTGCCAGCAGTGACCGAAGCGGCGGGGGGACTGAAGCTTTCTTT. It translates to CASSDRSGGGTEAFF.